The 11 T cell receptor beta chains in this list originate from one sample, sequenced in a study of cytomegalovirus exposure and HLA in healthy donors. PCR primers comprised 60 Vbeta and 13 Jbeta primers. TCRdb's table, derived via immunoSEQ multiplex PCR, lists solely in-frame clones and lacks some. This table holds around 150,000 clones, around 81% found once. Sequencing input: PBMCs. Every receptor here comes from a woman aged 45-59 years in good health and CMV-seronegative.

The chain is built from TRBV5-3 and TRBJ2-3; no clear D gene. TRBV5-3 has ORF status, its function being uncertain. This CDR3 spans 14 amino acids. V gave up 1 base and J gave up 4 bases, with 10 bases separating them. The CDR3 DNA follows: TGTGCCAGAAGCTTGTTTGAAGCCCCAGATACGCAGTATTTT. Protein: CARSLFEAPDTQYF.

There are a few counts of this clone. J is TRBJ1-2 and V is TRBV4-3; D is perhaps TRBD1 (5 bases). In germline, CDR1 is LGHNA, CDR2 YSLEER. The CDR3 is made up of 15 amino acids. V lost 4 bases and J lost 8, with 20 bases in between. CDR3: CASSRDSDLRGGYTF. The CDR3 DNA is TGCGCCAGCAGCCGAGACAGCGACCTTCGTGGGGGCTACACCTTC.

This clone was found once. The chain couples TRBV27 to TRBJ1-1; D may be TRBD1 (6 bases). The length of the CDR3 is 13 residues. The V gene lost 5 bases and the J gene lost 3 bases, with 10 bases spanning the gap. Germline V gene lookup returns CDR1 MNHEY and CDR2 SMNVEV (reference sequence). Written as DNA, the CDR3 is TGTGCCAGCAGTCCCCGGACAGACACTGAAGCTTTCTTT. Its protein product is CASSPRTDTEAFF.

The chain recombines TRBV2 with TRBJ1-1, with TRBD1 matching over 7 bases. Germline V lookup: CDR1 SNHLY, CDR2 FYNNEI. The CDR3 consists of 15 residues. The ends lost 4 bases at V and 0 bases at J; junction bases unmatched: 5. As DNA, the CDR3 is TGTGCCAGCAGTGGGGACAGACCGATGAACACTGAAGCTTTCTTT. Translation: CASSGDRPMNTEAFF.

The genes are TRBV5-6 and TRBJ1-5, with D perhaps TRBD1 (6 bases). V was cut by 5 bases and J by 0 bases, with 12 bases left in between. Germline V lookup: CDR1 SGHDT, CDR2 YYEEEE. The CDR3 has 15 amino acids. CDR3 amino acids: CASSSTGYSNQPQHF. In nucleotides, the CDR3 is TGTGCCAGCAGTTCGACAGGATATAGCAATCAGCCCCAGCATTTT.

The chain uses TRBV10-1 and TRBJ2-7; 9 bases agree with TRBD2. V dropped 8 bases and J dropped 2; count of bases not matched to a gene: 10. The CDR3 extends over 15 amino acids. The V gene's germline CDR1 is WNHNN and CDR2 SYGVQD (reference sequence). The CDR3 is CASPAGGRKTYEQYF. As DNA, the CDR3 is TGCGCCAGCCCGGCGGGGGGGCGAAAAACCTACGAGCAGTACTTC.

The J gene is TRBJ2-3, the V gene TRBV7-9; D not resolved. Germline loops: CDR1 SEHNR, CDR2 FQNEAQ (reference sequence). The CDR3 has 12 residues. V shed 5 bases and J shed 11 bases, with 14 bases lying between them. CDR3 nucleotides: TGTGCCAGCAGCCCCTCATTAAGTAGGCAGTATTTT. Translating gives CASSPSLSRQYF.

Only a few counts were recorded for this clone. The rearrangement uses TRBV11-2 and TRBJ2-7; tentatively, D is TRBD1 (5 bases). CDR3 length: 14 residues. CDR1 SGHAT and CDR2 FQNNGV come from the germline V gene. The V and J ends lost 0 bases and 3 bases respectively, with 9 bases between them. In DNA form, the CDR3 reads TGTGCCAGCAGCTTAGACCCACAGGTCTACGAGCAGTACTTC. Its protein is CASSLDPQVYEQYF.

V and J are TRBV7-2 and TRBJ2-3, with TRBD1 identical over 7 bases. CDR3 length: 14 amino acids. After removal of 3 bases from V and 5 bases from J, the junction contained 5 bases not matched to a gene. Germline-derived CDR1 and CDR2 are SGHTA and FQGNSA. The DNA of the CDR3 is TGTGCCAGCAGCTTGTGGAACAGGGGAGATACGCAGTATTTT. Protein sequence: CASSLWNRGDTQYF. Based on the CDR3 plus reference TRBV7-2 and TRBJ2-3, the full variable domain is GAGVSQSPSNKVTEKGKDVELRCDPISGHTALYWYRQSLGQGLEFLIYFQGNSAPDKSGLPSDRFSAERTGGSVSTLTIQRTQQEDSAVYLCASSLWNRGDTQYFGPGTRLTVL.

The V gene is TRBV2, the J gene TRBJ2-5; the D gene is possibly TRBD2 (5 bases). Germline loops: CDR1 SNHLY, CDR2 FYNNEI. This CDR3 region has 13 residues. V was clipped by 7 bases and J by 0 bases, with 9 bases between them. The DNA for the CDR3 is TGTGCCAGCACGACGGGGTACCAAGAGACCCAGTACTTC. It translates to CASTTGYQETQYF.

The chain links TRBV5-1 to TRBJ1-1; D is undetermined. The germline V gene encodes CDR1 SGHRS and CDR2 YFSETQ. The germline V and J ends were trimmed by 1 base and 0 bases, with 10 bases remaining between them. The CDR3 runs to 15 residues. Here the CDR3 reads CASSLRGPMNTEAFF. CDR3 in DNA: TGCGCCAGCAGCTTGAGAGGGCCGATGAACACTGAAGCTTTCTTT.